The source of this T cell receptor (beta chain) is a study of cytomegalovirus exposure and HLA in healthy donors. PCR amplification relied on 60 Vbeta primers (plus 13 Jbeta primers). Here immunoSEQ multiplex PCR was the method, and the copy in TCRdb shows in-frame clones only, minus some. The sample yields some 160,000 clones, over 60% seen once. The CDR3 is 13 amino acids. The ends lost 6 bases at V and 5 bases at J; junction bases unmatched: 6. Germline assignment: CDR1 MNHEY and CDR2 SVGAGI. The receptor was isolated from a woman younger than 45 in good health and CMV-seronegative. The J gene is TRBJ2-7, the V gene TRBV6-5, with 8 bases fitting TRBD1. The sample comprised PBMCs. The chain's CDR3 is CASRRTGSHEQYF. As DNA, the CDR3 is TGTGCCAGCAGGAGGACAGGGTCCCACGAGCAGTACTTC.